The rows below give T cell receptor beta chains drawn from one sample of a study of blood T cell repertoires in COVID-19. The method was immunoSEQ multiplex PCR; TCRdb's version includes in-frame clones alone and lacks a portion of them. The sample has around 220,000 clones, 88% seen once; the top ten hold approximately 14%. Sequencing was performed on PBMCs or T cells enriched from blood (not recorded which). These receptor sequences come from a woman aged 45-65 years with acute COVID-19. Both conserved end residues are part of each CDR3. D genes are given only for firm matches. Part of the rows lack a size; the others show once, few, many or a class for expanded clones.

j_call,v_call,d_call,clone_size,cdr3_aa,cdr3_nt
TRBJ1-1,TRBV19,TRBD1,.,CASSMGQGWTEAFF,TGTGCCAGTAGTATGGGACAGGGGTGGACTGAAGCTTTCTTT
TRBJ2-5,TRBV7-9,.,once,CASSLGQGLETQYF,TGTGCCAGCAGCTTAGGGCAGGGGTTGGAGACCCAGTACTTC
TRBJ2-1,TRBV7-8,TRBD2,once,CASSPDPSGGSSYNEQFF,TGTGCCAGCAGCCCCGATCCCAGCGGGGGGAGCTCCTACAATGAGCAGTTCTTC
TRBJ1-4,TRBV5-6,.,.,CASSSQATNEKLFF,TGTGCCAGCAGCTCACAGGCAACTAATGAAAAACTGTTTTTT
TRBJ2-7,TRBV4-3,.,.,CASSQDTGSLFF,TGCGCCAGCAGCCAAGATACAGGATCCCTATTCTTC
TRBJ2-5,TRBV24-1,TRBD1,once,CATSEWDRGTQYF,TGTGCCACCAGTGAATGGGACAGGGGCACCCAGTACTTC
TRBJ2-7,TRBV11-2,TRBD2,.,CASSLVPSGGSYEQYF,TGTGCCAGCAGCTTAGTACCCTCGGGAGGCTCCTACGAGCAGTACTTC
TRBJ1-3,TRBV5-8,.,.,CASSSLDEGHSGNTIYF,TGTGCCAGCAGCAGCTTGGATGAGGGTCACTCTGGAAACACCATATATTTT
TRBJ2-1,TRBV24-1,TRBD2,.,CATSDSAGGLGEQFF,TGTGCCACCAGTGATTCAGCGGGAGGGCTGGGTGAGCAGTTCTTC
TRBJ1-1,TRBV27,.,.,CASSFGTPNTEAFF,TGTGCCAGCAGTTTTGGGACACCGAACACTGAAGCTTTCTTT
TRBJ1-2,TRBV2,.,.,CATAIQGSMVEGYTF,TGTGCCACAGCGATACAGGGTAGTATGGTTGAGGGCTACACCTTC
TRBJ2-7,TRBV2,.,.,CASRPRQTAYEQYF,TGTGCCAGCAGACCTCGACAGACGGCCTACGAGCAGTACTTC
TRBJ2-3,TRBV18,.,.,CASSPTNGDTQYF,TGTGCCAGCTCACCGACAAATGGAGATACGCAGTATTTT
TRBJ1-1,TRBV19,.,few,CASSILGASTEAFF,TGTGCCAGTAGTATTCTGGGGGCGAGCACTGAAGCTTTCTTT
TRBJ1-2,TRBV27,TRBD1,.,CASSFQGATDGYTF,TGTGCCAGCAGTTTTCAGGGGGCGACGGATGGCTACACCTTC
TRBJ1-2,TRBV28,TRBD1,.,CASSLGQGEANYGYTF,TGTGCCAGCAGCCTGGGTCAGGGGGAAGCTAACTATGGCTACACCTTC
TRBJ1-1,TRBV19,.,.,CASSSRRGHTEAFF,TGTGCCAGTAGTTCGAGAAGAGGGCACACTGAAGCTTTCTTT
TRBJ1-5,TRBV18,.,.,CASSPADGGDQPQHF,TGTGCCAGCTCACCGGCGGACGGGGGAGATCAGCCCCAGCATTTT
TRBJ2-1,TRBV7-3,TRBD2,.,CASSRLAGGPNEQFF,TGTGCCAGCAGCCGCCTAGCGGGAGGGCCCAATGAGCAGTTCTTC
TRBJ1-1,TRBV7-9,.,.,CASSLGLFGHTEAFF,TGTGCCAGCAGCCTAGGGCTATTTGGGCACACTGAAGCTTTCTTT
TRBJ1-3,TRBV7-4,.,.,CASSFRGGRIRGSGNTIYF,TGTGCCAGCAGCTTCCGGGGGGGCCGCATCCGTGGGTCTGGAAACACCATATATTTT
TRBJ2-4,TRBV24-1,TRBD2,.,CATSDLGLAVLAKNIQYF,TGTGCCACCAGTGATTTAGGCCTAGCGGTACTAGCCAAAAACATTCAGTACTTC
TRBJ1-6,TRBV9,.,.,CASSPQGLGHNSPLHF,TGTGCCAGCAGCCCCCAGGGACTTGGGCATAATTCACCCCTCCACTTT
TRBJ1-5,TRBV18,TRBD1,.,CASSPGQGGLVNQPQHF,TGTGCCAGCTCACCGGGTCAGGGGGGCCTAGTGAATCAGCCCCAGCATTTT
TRBJ1-1,TRBV18,.,.,CASSPGSGPEAFF,TGTGCCAGCTCACCCGGAAGCGGCCCTGAAGCTTTCTTT
TRBJ2-1,TRBV7-2,.,.,CASSLGLGNEQFF,TGTGCCAGCAGCTTAGGACTAGGTAATGAGCAGTTCTTC
TRBJ1-1,TRBV19,.,.,CASSIDLGQNTEAFF,TGTGCCAGTAGTATAGATCTGGGGCAGAACACTGAAGCTTTCTTT
TRBJ1-2,TRBV19,TRBD1,.,CASSIPDRGHGYTF,TGTGCCAGTAGTATCCCCGACAGGGGGCATGGCTACACCTTC
TRBJ1-5,TRBV27,.,few,CASSLYSRQNNQPQHF,TGTGCCAGCAGTTTATATTCCCGACAGAATAATCAGCCCCAGCATTTT
TRBJ1-2,TRBV7-9,TRBD1,.,CASSPNSGTDGYTF,TGTGCCAGCAGCCCTAATTCCGGGACAGATGGCTACACCTTC
TRBJ2-3,TRBV7-8,.,.,CASSRSQGAISTDTQYF,TGTGCCAGCAGCCGCAGCCAGGGCGCGATTAGCACAGATACGCAGTATTTT
TRBJ2-3,TRBV28,TRBD2,.,CASSPATSGTDTQYF,TGTGCCAGCAGTCCTGCGACTAGCGGGACAGATACGCAGTATTTT
TRBJ1-2,TRBV5-5,.,.,CASSLVGQPNYGYTF,TGTGCCAGCAGCTTGGTGGGGCAGCCTAACTATGGCTACACCTTC
TRBJ1-5,TRBV27,TRBD1,.,CASSSQGASNQPQHF,TGTGCCAGCAGTTCTCAGGGGGCTAGCAATCAGCCCCAGCATTTT
TRBJ1-3,TRBV6-5,.,.,CASSYGRTQAGNTIYF,TGTGCCAGCAGTTACGGTCGGACTCAAGCTGGAAACACCATATATTTT
TRBJ1-5,TRBV19,.,.,CASSTLAGVAQPQHF,TGTGCCAGTAGTACCCTGGCGGGGGTTGCTCAGCCCCAGCATTTT
TRBJ1-5,TRBV2,TRBD1,.,CASRRGQGSNQPQHF,TGTGCCAGCAGAAGAGGACAGGGTAGCAATCAGCCCCAGCATTTT
TRBJ2-5,TRBV2,.,once,CASREGVETQYF,TGTGCCAGCAGGGAGGGAGTCGAGACCCAGTACTTC
TRBJ2-2,TRBV24-1,.,.,CATSDLSMTENTGELFF,TGTGCCACCAGTGATTTGAGCATGACAGAGAACACCGGGGAGCTGTTTTTT
TRBJ1-1,TRBV19,.,.,CASSTGTEAFF,TGTGCCAGTAGTACGGGGACTGAAGCTTTCTTT
TRBJ1-1,TRBV12-3/TRBV12-4,TRBD1,.,CASSSGTAHEAFF,TGTGCCAGCAGTTCCGGGACAGCCCATGAAGCTTTCTTT
TRBJ1-4,TRBV3-1/TRBV3-2,.,.,CASSLRASNEKLFF,TGTGCCAGCAGCCTGCGGGCGTCTAATGAAAAACTGTTTTTT
TRBJ1-2,TRBV7-2,TRBD1,once,CASSRGQGAFGYTF,TGTGCCAGCAGCCGGGGACAGGGGGCGTTTGGCTACACCTTC
TRBJ2-7,TRBV29-1,TRBD2,.,CSVEAGGYEQYF,TGCAGCGTTGAAGCGGGGGGCTACGAGCAGTACTTC
TRBJ2-7,TRBV18,TRBD2,.,CASSPRTSGTYEQYF,TGTGCCAGCTCACCACGCACTAGCGGCACCTACGAGCAGTACTTC